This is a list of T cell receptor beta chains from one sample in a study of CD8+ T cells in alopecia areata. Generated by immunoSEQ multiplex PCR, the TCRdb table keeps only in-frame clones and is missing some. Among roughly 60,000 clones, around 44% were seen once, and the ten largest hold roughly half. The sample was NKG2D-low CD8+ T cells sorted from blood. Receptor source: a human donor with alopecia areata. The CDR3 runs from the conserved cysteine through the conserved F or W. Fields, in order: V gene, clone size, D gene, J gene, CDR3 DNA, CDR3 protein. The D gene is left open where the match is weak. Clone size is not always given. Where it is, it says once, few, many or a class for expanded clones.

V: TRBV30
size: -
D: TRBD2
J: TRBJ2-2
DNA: TGTGCCTGGAGTGGACTAGCGGGAGCGGTACACGGGGAGCTGTTTTTT
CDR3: CAWSGLAGAVHGELFF

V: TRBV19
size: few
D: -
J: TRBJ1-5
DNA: TGTGCCAGTAGTGAGGGGGTAGCGCGGCCCCAGCATTTT
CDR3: CASSEGVARPQHF

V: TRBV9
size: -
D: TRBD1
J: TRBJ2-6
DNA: TGTGCCAGCAGCACCCCCGGACAGGTCTCTGGGGCCAACGTCCTGACTTTC
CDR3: CASSTPGQVSGANVLTF

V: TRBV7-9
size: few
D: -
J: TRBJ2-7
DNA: TGTGCCACCTCGGCGGGGAACGAGCAGTACTTC
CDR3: CATSAGNEQYF

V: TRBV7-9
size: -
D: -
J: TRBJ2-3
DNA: TGTGCCAGCAGCCCCGGTCGTGGCACAGATACGCAGTATTTT
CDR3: CASSPGRGTDTQYF

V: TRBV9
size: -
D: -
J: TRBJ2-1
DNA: TGTGCCAGCAGCGTAGTGGCCAGCAATGAGCAGTTCTTC
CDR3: CASSVVASNEQFF

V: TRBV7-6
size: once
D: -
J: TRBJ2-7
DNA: TGTGCCAGCAGCTCAGTCAAGACCTCCCAGTGGTACTTC
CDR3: CASSSVKTSQWYF

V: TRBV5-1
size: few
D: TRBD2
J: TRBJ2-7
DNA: TGCGCCAGCAGAGGGACTAACTACGAGCAGTACTTC
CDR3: CASRGTNYEQYF

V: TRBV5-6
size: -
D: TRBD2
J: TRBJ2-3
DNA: TGTGCCAGCAGCCTACAGCGGGAAACAGATACGCAGTATTTT
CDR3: CASSLQRETDTQYF

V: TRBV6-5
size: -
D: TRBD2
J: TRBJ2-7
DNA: TGTGCCAGCAGTTACTCGACTAGCGGAGGGGCCTACGAGCAGTACTTC
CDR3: CASSYSTSGGAYEQYF

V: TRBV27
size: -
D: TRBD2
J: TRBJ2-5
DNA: TGTGCCAGCAGTTGGGGCCGGGGGGTGGAGACCCAGTACTTC
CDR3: CASSWGRGVETQYF

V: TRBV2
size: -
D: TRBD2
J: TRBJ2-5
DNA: TGTGCCAGCCAGGGGACTAGCGGCGCCTCGGAGACCCAGTACTTC
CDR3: CASQGTSGASETQYF

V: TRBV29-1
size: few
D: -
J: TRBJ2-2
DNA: TGCAGCGCCCTGGAGGGGAGCACCGGGGAGCTGTTTTTT
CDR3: CSALEGSTGELFF

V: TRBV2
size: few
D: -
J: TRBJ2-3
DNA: TGTGCCAGCAGTGAAGGGCAAGACACAGATACGCAGTATTTT
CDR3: CASSEGQDTDTQYF

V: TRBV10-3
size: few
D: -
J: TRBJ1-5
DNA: TGTGCCATCAGTGAGTCAAAGGGGGGCAGGCAGCCCCAGCATTTT
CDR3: CAISESKGGRQPQHF

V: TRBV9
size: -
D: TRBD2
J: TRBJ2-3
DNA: TGTGCCAGCAGCCCAAGCGGGGTTGCCCGGGATACGCAGTATTTT
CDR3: CASSPSGVARDTQYF

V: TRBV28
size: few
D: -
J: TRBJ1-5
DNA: TGTGCCAGCAGTTTGCAGCCCCAGCATTTT
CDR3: CASSLQPQHF

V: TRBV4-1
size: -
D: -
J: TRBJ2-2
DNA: TGCGCCAGCAGCCCCCGAGGGGACACCGGGGAGCTGTTTTTT
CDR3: CASSPRGDTGELFF

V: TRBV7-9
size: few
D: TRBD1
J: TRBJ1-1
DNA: TGTGCCAGCAGCTTTCTAGGGACAGGGCAAACTGAAGCTTTCTTT
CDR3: CASSFLGTGQTEAFF

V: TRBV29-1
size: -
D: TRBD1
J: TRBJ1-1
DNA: TGCAGCGTTGACCAAAGACAGGGTGTGAACACTGAAGCTTTCTTT
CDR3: CSVDQRQGVNTEAFF

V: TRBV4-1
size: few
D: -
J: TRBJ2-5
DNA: TGCGCCAGCAGCCAAGATGGGGCGGAAGAGACCCAGTACTTC
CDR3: CASSQDGAEETQYF

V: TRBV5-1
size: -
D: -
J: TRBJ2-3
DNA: TGCGCCAGCAGCCCTGTTGATCTATTCACAGATACGCAGTATTTT
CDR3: CASSPVDLFTDTQYF

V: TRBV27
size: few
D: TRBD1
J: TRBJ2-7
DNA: TGTGCCAGCAGTTTATCGTCGGCAGGGGGCGAGCAGTACTTC
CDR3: CASSLSSAGGEQYF

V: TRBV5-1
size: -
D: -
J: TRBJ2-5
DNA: TGCGCCAGCAGCTTGGCCCGGAGCCGGGAGACCCAGTACTTC
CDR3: CASSLARSRETQYF

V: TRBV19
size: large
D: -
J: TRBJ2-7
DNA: TGTGCCAGTAGTATCTTAGTTGGCCTCGGGGAGCAGTACTTC
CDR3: CASSILVGLGEQYF

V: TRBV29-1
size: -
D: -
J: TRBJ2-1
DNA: TGCAGCGTTGTACGCGCCTACAATGAGCAGTTCTTC
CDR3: CSVVRAYNEQFF

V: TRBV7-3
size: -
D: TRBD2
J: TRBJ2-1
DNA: TGTGCCAGCAGCTTAACTAGCGGGAGCCCCCCCATCCACAATGAGCAGTTCTTC
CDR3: CASSLTSGSPPIHNEQFF

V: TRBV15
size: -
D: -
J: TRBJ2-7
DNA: TGTGCCACCAGCCCGGGCCTTGGGTCCTACGAGCAGTACTTC
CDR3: CATSPGLGSYEQYF

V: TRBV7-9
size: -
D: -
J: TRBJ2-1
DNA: TGTGCCAGCATCGGGCAGAGATACAATGAGCAGTTCTTC
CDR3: CASIGQRYNEQFF

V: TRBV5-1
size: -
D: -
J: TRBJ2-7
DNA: TGCGCCAGCAGCCCCTGGGTGGGAGCCTACGAGCAGTACTTC
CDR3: CASSPWVGAYEQYF

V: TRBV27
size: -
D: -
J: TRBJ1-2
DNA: TGTGCCAGCAGTTCGGGGAGGGTTGACTATGGCTACACCTTC
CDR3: CASSSGRVDYGYTF

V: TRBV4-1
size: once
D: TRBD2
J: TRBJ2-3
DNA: TGCGCCAGCAGCCAAGGAGCGGGGTTCACAGATACGCAGTATTTT
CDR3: CASSQGAGFTDTQYF

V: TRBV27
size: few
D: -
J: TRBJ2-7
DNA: TGTGCCAGCAGTTTCTGGCAGGGGACCCACGAGCAGTACTTC
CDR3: CASSFWQGTHEQYF

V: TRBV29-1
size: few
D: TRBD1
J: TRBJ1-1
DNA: TGCAGCGCGTTGGGACAGGGGGCCTACACTGAAGCTTTCTTT
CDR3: CSALGQGAYTEAFF

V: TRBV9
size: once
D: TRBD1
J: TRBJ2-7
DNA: TGTGCCAGCAGTTCCGGGACAGGACCCTACGAGCAGTACTTC
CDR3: CASSSGTGPYEQYF

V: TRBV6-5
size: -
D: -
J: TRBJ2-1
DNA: TGTGCCAGCAGGACGTACAATGAGCAGTTCTTC
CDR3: CASRTYNEQFF

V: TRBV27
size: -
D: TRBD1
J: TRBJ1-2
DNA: TGTGCCAGCAGTTTGTCGCAGGGGGGGGGCTACACCTTC
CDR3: CASSLSQGGGYTF

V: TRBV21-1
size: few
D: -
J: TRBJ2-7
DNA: TGTGCCAGCAGCAAAGGAGGGGACTACGAGCAGTACTTC
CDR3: CASSKGGDYEQYF

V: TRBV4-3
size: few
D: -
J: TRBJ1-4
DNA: TGCGCCAGCAGCCAAGATCCTTTCGGGTTTCAGGAAAAACTGTTTTTT
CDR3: CASSQDPFGFQEKLFF

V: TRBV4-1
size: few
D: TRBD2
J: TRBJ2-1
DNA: TGCGCCAGCAGCCAAGACGGAATTAGCGGGATCTCGGATGAGCAGTTCTTC
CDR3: CASSQDGISGISDEQFF

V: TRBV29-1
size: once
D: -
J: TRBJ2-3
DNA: TGCAGCGTTCCCAGGGCCCCAGATACGCAGTATTTT
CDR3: CSVPRAPDTQYF

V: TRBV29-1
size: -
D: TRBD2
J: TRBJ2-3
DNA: TGCAGCGTTGATGGGCTCGGGACTAGCGGGAGGCTCGGAACTAGCACAGATACGCAGTATTTT
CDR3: CSVDGLGTSGRLGTSTDTQYF

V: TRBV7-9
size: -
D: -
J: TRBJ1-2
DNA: TGTGCCCTCGGGGACGGCTACACCTTC
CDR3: CALGDGYTF

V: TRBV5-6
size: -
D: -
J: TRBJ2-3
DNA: TGTGCCAGCAGCTTGGGGGGGGCCGGGAATACGCAGTATTTT
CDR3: CASSLGGAGNTQYF

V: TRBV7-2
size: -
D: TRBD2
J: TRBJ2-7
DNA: TGTGCCAGCAGCCCCCTAGCGGGTGGGGGCAACGAGCAGTACTTC
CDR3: CASSPLAGGGNEQYF

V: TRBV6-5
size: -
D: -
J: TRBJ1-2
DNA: TGTGCCAGCAGTTCCTCCGCTTATGGCTACACCTTC
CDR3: CASSSSAYGYTF

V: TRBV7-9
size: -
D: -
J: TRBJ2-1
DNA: TGTGCCAGCAGCTTTGACGGTGCGGAGGGGTTCTTC
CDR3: CASSFDGAEGFF

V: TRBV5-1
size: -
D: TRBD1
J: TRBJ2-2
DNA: TGCGCCAGCAGCCACAGGGGGCATGACACCGGGGAGCTGTTTTTT
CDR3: CASSHRGHDTGELFF

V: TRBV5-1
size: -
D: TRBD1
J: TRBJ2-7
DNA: TGCGCCAGCAGCGAGTACGGACAGGGTTCCTACGAGCAGTACTTC
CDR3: CASSEYGQGSYEQYF

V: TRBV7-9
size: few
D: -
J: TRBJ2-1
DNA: TGTGCCAGCAGCTTAGATAAGAGCTCCTACAATGAGCAGTTCTTC
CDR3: CASSLDKSSYNEQFF

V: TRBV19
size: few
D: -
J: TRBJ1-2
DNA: TGTGCCAGTAGCATCGAGGCAGGCGGTGGGTCTAACTATGGCTACACCTTC
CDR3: CASSIEAGGGSNYGYTF

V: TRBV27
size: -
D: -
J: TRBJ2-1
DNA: TGTGCCAGCAGACGCGCCCCTCGGCATCAGGACAATGAGCAGTTCTTC
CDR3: CASRRAPRHQDNEQFF

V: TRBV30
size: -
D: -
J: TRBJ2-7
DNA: TGTGCCTGGGGGACCCCTGTCCCCCCCTTCGGTCCCCGGCGCCGCGAGCAGTACTTC
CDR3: CAWGTPVPPFGPRRREQYF

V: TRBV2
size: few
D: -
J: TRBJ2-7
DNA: TGTGCCAGTGTGGCGGCGGGCGAGCAGTACTTC
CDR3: CASVAAGEQYF